This T cell receptor beta chain was captured in a study of sequential checkpoint blockade in melanoma (dated by TCRdb to about 2019). A note on the overall study: Patients were assigned by 1:1 randomization to either first-line nivolumab followed by ipilimumab (arm A) or ipilimumab followed by nivolumab (arm B). Maintenance nivolumab came after each of the two trial sequences. Broader findings and caveats from the paper: The model for predicting response that combines TCR metrics with mutation burden needs to be validated in larger, independent patient cohorts.

Note on this clone: Its antigen is currently not known. Per-base quality was not reported, and no clone a single base away is much larger than it.

TCRbeta CDR3 regions were immunosequenced from genomic DNA with the immunoSEQ Assay. Prior to high-throughput sequencing, genomic DNA was amplified by bias-controlled multiplex PCR. In the original analysis: To quantify the absolute abundance of each unique TCRbeta CDR3 region, the sequences were collapsed and filtered. Clonality, defined as 1 minus Pielou's evenness, was calculated using only productive rearrangements. A previously published method was used to identify clones with significantly greater frequencies in on-treatment samples than in baseline samples. TCRdb's version of the immuneACCESS table is confined to in-frame rearrangements and falls short of the full clone set. An unresolved V gene accounts for under half of the shortfall where checked; the remainder is of unknown origin. Clone size and the V and J calls come from that table; the DNA yielded D and trimming. For this sample there are about 20,000 clones; 75% to 85% appear just once. In total, the top ten clones hold around 50% of the sample.

From a lookup of the germline V gene, CDR1 and CDR2 are LGHNA and YSLEER. Its CDR3 holds 15 amino acids, cysteine through phenylalanine. Only CDR3 DNA is held: 45 bases, read in frame from base 1. V loses 2 bases, J loses 0 bases, and the germline ends lie 10 bases apart. The sample's treatment or condition, from its label and the paper: randomized to nivolumab then ipilimumab (arm A) or the reverse (arm B). None of the patients in the trial had previously been given DNA-damaging chemotherapy. Thawed PBMCs were sorted on a FACS Aria II flow cytometer to isolate live CD3+CD8+ cells negative for CD19 and CD56. The samples were obtained from melanoma patients enrolled in CheckMate 064, an open-label, randomized phase II trial testing sequential checkpoint blockade. Peripheral blood mononuclear cells were collected by leukapheresis, purified with Ficoll-Paque, and frozen in human serum with about 9.2% DMSO. Immediately after sorting, the purity of sorted blood CD3+CD8+ cells was verified to be >95%, after which DNA was extracted.

The sample consisted of CD8+ T cells sorted from blood (inferred from file names), taken from a patient given nivolumab and ipilimumab in sequence. This chain joins TRBV4-3 to TRBJ1-2; the D gene is unclear. The source is a human donor with melanoma. The sequenced DNA: TGCGCCAGCAGCCAAATTCCGGGTTCTAACTATGGCTACACCTTC. Its translation reads: CASSQIPGSNYGYTF.